In its sample, the clone carrying this T cell receptor (beta chain) was seen many times. The target antigen is unknown. This record comes from a study of T cell clonality in common variable immunodeficiency. Overall study findings and caveats: CVID patient heterogeneity limited repertoire-clinical complication correlations. Authors noted CVID clonality's cause needs subpopulation repertoire sequencing. In common variable immunodeficiency, TCR beta chains reportedly carried fewer deletions and N-nucleotide insertions.

Sequencing input was equivalent genomic DNA from CVID and controls. Sequencing was performed with immunoSEQ multiplex PCR; in TCRdb, only in-frame clones are kept and a portion is missing. The sample has 42,000 or so clones, none seen only once. The receptor was isolated from a person between 18 and 70 years old in good health. The sequenced material came from peripheral blood mononuclear cells.

CDR3 DNA (partial): TGTGCCAGCAGACGGGCCGGGACTAGCACAGATACG. It translates to CASRRAGTSTDT. The CDR3, in full, reads CASRRAGTSTDTQYF. The chain employs TRBV7-2 and TRBJ2-3; a weak D match, TRBD2 (6 bases). Sequencing ends 3 residues short of the CDR3 end; the germline J gene provides the rest. Germline CDR1 SGHTA, CDR2 FQGNSA. Trimming pared 6 bases from V and 0 bases from J, leaving 13 bases between. The CDR3 is 15 amino acids.